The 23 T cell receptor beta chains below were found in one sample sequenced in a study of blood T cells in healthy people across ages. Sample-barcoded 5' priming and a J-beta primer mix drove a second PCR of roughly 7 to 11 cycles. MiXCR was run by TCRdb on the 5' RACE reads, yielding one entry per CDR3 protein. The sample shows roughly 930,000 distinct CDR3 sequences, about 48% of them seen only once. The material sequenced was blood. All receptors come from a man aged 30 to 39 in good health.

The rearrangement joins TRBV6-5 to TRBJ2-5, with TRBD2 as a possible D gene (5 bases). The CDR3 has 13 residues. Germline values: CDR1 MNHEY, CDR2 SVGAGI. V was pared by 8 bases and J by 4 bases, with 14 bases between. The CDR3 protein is CASLSRVGETQYF. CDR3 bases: TGTGCCAGCTTGTCGAGGGTGGGAGAGACCCAGTACTTC.

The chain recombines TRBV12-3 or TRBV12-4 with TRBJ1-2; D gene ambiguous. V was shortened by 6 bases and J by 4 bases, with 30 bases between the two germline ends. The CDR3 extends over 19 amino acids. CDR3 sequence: CASRIQESRGISIPYGYTF. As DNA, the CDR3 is TGTGCCAGCAGAATACAAGAGAGCCGGGGAATAAGCATTCCCTATGGCTACACCTTC.

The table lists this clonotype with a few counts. CDR3 residues: CASSAAGVNYGYTF. DNA of the CDR3: TGTGCCAGCAGCGCGGCTGGGGTCAACTATGGCTACACCTTC. The J gene is TRBJ1-2, the V gene TRBV12-3 or TRBV12-4; no reliable D call. The CDR3 totals 14 residues. The V gene lost 6 bases and the J gene lost 2 bases, with 13 bases spanning the gap.

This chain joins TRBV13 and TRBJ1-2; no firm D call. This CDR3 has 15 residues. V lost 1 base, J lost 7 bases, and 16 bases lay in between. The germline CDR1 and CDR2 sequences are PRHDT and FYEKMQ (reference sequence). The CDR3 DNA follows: TGTGCCAGCAGCTTAGTGAACAGCGGATCCAGTGGCTACACCTTC. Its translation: CASSLVNSGSSGYTF.

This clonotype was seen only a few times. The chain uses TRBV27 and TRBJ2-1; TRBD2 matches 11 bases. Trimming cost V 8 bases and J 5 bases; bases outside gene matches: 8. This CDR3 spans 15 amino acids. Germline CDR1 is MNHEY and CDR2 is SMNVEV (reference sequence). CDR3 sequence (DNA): TGTGCCAGCCTCCCTCTAGCGGGGGGCGACAATGAGCAGTTCTTC. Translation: CASLPLAGGDNEQFF.

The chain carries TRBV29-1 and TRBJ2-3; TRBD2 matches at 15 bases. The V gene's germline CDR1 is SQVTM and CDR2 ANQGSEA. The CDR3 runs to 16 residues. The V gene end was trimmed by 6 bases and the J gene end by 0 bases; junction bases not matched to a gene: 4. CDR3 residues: CSVRTSGGASTDTQYF. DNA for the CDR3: TGCAGCGTGCGGACTAGCGGGGGGGCTAGCACAGATACGCAGTATTTT.

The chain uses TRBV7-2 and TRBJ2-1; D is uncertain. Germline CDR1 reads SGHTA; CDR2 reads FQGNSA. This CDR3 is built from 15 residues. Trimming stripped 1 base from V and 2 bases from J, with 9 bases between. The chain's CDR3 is CASSLERWAYNEQFF. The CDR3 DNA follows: TGTGCCAGCAGCTTAGAACGGTGGGCCTACAATGAGCAGTTCTTC.

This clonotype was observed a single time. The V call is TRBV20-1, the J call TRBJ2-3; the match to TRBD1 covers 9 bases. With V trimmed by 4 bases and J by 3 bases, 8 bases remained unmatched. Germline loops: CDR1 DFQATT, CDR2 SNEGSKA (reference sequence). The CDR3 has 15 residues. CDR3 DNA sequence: TGCAGTGCTACCGACAGGGGGGCTTCGACAGATACGCAGTATTTT. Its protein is CSATDRGASTDTQYF.

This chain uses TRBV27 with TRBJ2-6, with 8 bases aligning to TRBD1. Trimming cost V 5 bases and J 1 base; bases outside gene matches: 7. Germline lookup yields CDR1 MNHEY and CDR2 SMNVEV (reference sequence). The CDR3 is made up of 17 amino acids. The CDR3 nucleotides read TGTGCCAGCAGTGGGACAGGAAAGTATTCTGGGGCCAACGTCCTGACTTTC. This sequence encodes CASSGTGKYSGANVLTF.

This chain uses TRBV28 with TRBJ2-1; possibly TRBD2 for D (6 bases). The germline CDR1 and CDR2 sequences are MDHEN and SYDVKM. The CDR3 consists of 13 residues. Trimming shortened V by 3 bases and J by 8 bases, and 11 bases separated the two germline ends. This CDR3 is CASSFGGVDEQFF. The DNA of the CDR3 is TGTGCCAGCAGTTTTGGCGGGGTGGATGAGCAGTTCTTC.

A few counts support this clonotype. CDR3 DNA: TGTGCCAGCACTTCGTCCGGGGGGGTTGTGTACAATGAGCAGTTCTTC. It yields the protein CASTSSGGVVYNEQFF. J is TRBJ2-1 and V is TRBV28; 8 bases are a match to TRBD2. Germline V CDR1 and CDR2: MDHEN, SYDVKM. The CDR3 is 16 amino acids. V lost 7 bases to trimming and J lost 4 bases; unmatched junction nucleotides: 12.

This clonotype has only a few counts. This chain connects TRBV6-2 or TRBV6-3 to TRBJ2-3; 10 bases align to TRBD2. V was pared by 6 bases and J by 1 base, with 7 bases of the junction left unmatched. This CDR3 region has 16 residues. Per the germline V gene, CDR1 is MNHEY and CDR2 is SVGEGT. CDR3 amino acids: CASRGIAGGGTDTQYF. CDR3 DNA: TGTGCCAGCAGGGGAATAGCGGGGGGTGGCACAGATACGCAGTATTTT.

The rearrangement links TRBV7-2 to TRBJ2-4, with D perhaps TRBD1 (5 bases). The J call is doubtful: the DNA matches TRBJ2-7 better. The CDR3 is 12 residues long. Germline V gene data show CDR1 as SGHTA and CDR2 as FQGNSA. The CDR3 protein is CASSLTDREQYF. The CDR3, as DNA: TGTGCCAGCAGCTTGACAGATCGCGAGCAGTACTTC.

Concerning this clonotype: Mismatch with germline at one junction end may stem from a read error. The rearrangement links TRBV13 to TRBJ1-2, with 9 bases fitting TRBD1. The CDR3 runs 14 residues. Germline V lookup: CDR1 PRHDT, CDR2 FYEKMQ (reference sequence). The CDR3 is CASSLRTGDNGHTF. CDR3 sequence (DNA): TGTGCCAGCAGCTTACGGACAGGGGATAATGGCCACACCTTC.

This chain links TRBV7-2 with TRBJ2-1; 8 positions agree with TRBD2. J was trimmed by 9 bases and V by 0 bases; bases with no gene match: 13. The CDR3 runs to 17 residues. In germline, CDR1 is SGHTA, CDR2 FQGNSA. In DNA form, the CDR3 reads TGTGCCAGCAGCTTAGCGTTGCGGCTAGCGGGCGTCGGTGAGCAGTTCTTC. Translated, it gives CASSLALRLAGVGEQFF.

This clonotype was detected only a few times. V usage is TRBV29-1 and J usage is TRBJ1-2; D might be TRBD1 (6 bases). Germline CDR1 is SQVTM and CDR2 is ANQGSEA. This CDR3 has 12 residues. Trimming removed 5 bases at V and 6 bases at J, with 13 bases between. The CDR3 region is CSVLSAGDGYTF. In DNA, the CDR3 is TGCAGCGTTCTGTCGGCAGGGGATGGCTACACCTTC. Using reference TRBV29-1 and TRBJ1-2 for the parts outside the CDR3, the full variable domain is SAVISQKPSRDICQRGTSLTIQCQVDSQVTMMFWYRQQPGQSLTLIATANQGSEATYESGFVIDKFPISRPNLTFSTLTVSNMSPEDSSIYLCSVLSAGDGYTFGSGTRLTVV.

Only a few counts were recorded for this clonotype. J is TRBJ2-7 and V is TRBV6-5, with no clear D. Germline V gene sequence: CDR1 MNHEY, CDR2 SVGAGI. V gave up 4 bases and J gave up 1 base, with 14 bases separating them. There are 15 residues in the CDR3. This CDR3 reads CASSFLRSNSYEQYF. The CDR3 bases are TGTGCCAGCAGTTTTTTGCGGAGCAATTCCTACGAGCAGTACTTC.

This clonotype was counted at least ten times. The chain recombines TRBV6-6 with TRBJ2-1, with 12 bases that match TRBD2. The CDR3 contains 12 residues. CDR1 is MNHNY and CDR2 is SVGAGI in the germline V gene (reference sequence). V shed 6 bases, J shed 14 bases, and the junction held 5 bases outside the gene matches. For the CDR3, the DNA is TGTGCCAGCAGGGGCGGACTAGCGGGGAAGTTCTTC. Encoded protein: CASRGGLAGKFF.

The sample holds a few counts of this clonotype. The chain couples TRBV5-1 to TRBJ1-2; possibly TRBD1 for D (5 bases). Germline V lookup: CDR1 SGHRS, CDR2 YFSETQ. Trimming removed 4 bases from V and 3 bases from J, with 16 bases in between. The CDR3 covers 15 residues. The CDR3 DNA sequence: TGCGCCAGCAGCCTAGCCGGGACCGTCGACTATGGCTACACCTTC. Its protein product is CASSLAGTVDYGYTF.

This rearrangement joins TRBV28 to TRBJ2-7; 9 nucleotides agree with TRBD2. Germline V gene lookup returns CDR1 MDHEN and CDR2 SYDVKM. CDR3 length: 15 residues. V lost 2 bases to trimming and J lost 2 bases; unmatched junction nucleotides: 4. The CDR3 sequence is CASSLRRGGPYEQYF. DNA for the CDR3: TGTGCCAGCAGTTTAAGGCGGGGGGGACCCTACGAGCAGTACTTC.

The CDR3 bases are TGTGCCAGCAGCTTAACGGCGGGAAGGGACAGGGCTAACTATGGCTACACCTTC. Translated, it gives CASSLTAGRDRANYGYTF. The chain has TRBV7-3 and TRBJ1-2; TRBD1 agrees at 9 bases. CDR1 and CDR2 from the germline V gene are SGHTA and FQGTGA. J gave up 0 bases and V 0 bases, and 8 bases lay outside the gene matches. The CDR3 is 18 residues long.

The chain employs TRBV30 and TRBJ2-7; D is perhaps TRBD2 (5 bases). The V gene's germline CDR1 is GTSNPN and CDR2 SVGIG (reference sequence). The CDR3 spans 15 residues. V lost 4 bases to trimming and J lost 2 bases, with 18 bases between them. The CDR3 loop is CAWTLGASSTYEQYF. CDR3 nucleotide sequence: TGTGCCTGGACGTTGGGAGCCTCGTCCACCTACGAGCAGTACTTC.

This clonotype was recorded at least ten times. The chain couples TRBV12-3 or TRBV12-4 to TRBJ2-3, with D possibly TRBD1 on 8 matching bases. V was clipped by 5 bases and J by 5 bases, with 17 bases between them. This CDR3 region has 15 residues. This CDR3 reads CASSGWTGRGDTQYF. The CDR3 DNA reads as TGTGCCAGCAGTGGCTGGACAGGGAGGGGAGATACGCAGTATTTT.